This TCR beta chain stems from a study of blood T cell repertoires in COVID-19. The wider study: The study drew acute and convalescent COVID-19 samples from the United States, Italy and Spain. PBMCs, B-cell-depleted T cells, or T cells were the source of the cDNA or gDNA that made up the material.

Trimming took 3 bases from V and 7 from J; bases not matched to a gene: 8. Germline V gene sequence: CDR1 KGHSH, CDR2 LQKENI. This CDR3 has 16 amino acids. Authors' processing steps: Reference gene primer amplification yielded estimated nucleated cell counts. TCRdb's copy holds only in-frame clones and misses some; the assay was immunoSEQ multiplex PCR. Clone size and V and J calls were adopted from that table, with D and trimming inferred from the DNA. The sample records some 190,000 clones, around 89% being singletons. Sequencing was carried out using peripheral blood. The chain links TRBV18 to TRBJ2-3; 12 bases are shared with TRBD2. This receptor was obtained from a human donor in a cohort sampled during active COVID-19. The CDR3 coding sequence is TGTGCCAGCTCACCCATCCTAGCGGGGGGGTCTCATACGCAGTATTTT. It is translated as CASSPILAGGSHTQYF.